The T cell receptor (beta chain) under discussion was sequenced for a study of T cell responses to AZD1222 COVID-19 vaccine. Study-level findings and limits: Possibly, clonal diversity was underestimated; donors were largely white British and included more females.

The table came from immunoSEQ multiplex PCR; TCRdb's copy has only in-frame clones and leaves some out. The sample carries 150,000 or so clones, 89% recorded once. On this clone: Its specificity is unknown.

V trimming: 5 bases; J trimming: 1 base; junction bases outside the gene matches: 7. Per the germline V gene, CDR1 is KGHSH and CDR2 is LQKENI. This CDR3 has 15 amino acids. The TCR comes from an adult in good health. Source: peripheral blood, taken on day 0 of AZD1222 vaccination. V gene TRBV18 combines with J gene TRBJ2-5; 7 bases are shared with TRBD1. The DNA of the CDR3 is TGTGCCAGCTCATCAATACAGGGGTTCCAAGAGACCCAGTACTTC. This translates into CASSSIQGFQETQYF.